The clone carrying this T cell receptor beta chain has a count of ten or more. Its antigen is still unknown. For TCR beta, libraries came from iRepertoire HTBI primers and Arm-PCR of CDR3 regions. From the multiplex PCR reads, TCRdb called clonotypes with MiXCR, one entry per CDR3 protein. The table records about 470,000 distinct CDR3 sequences, about 17% of them present only once. The data originate from a study of regulatory T cells in long-lasting Graves disease. Study-wide findings and caveats: Repertoires from persistent disease leaned toward TRBV28, TRBJ1-2 and TRBJ2-5.

The sample's time point: newly diagnosed GD, antithyroid drugs for less than 3 months. RNA isolated from PBMCs was used to make the TCR library. The patients were enrolled through endocrinology in Xi'an, China. The CDR3 loop spans 16 amino acids. Trimming took 7 bases from V and 0 from J, leaving 16 bases between them. Germline assignment: CDR1 MDHEN and CDR2 SYDVKM. Another study also made use of these data, one on T cells in Graves' hyperthyroidism and ophthalmopathy.

This TCR was sampled from a man aged 40-50 years with Graves disease. The rearrangement links TRBV28 to TRBJ2-1, with D hard to call. The material was peripheral blood mononuclear cells (PBMCs), obtained at new diagnosis, from a patient treated with antithyroid drugs. This chain's CDR3 is CASNPIGRPSYNEQFF. The CDR3 DNA reads TGTGCCAGCAATCCGATCGGAAGGCCCTCCTACAATGAGCAGTTCTTC. Full variable domain (rest looked up from reference TRBV28 and TRBJ2-1): DVKVTQSSRYLVKRTGEKVFLECVQDMDHENMFWYRQDPGLGLRLIYFSYDVKMKEKGDIPEGYSVSREKKERFSLILESASTNQTSMYLCASNPIGRPSYNEQFFGPGTRLTVL.